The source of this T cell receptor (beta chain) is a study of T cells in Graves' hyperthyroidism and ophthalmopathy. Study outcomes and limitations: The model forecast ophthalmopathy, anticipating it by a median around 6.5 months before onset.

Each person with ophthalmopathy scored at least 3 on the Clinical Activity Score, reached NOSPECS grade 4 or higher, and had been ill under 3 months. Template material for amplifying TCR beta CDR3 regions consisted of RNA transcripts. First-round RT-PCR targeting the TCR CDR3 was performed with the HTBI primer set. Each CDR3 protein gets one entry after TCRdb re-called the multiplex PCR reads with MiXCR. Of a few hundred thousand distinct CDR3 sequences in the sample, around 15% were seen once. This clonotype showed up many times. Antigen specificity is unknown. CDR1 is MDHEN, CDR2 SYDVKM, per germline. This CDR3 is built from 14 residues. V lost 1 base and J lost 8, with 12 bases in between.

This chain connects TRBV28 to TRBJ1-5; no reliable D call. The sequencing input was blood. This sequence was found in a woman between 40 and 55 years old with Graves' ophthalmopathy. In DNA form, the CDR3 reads TGTGCCAGCAGTTTATCGGTTCGGGAGAAGCCCCAGCATTTT. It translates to CASSLSVREKPQHF.